A selection of T cell receptor beta chains follows, all from one sample in a study of OX40 agonist ivuxolimab in advanced cancers. Here immunoSEQ multiplex PCR was the method, and the copy in TCRdb shows in-frame clones only, minus some. Of more than 50,000 clones in the sample, approximately 86% are singletons; the top ten hold 12%. The material sequenced was CD4+ or CD8+ T cells sorted from blood, taken in a trial of the OX40 agonist ivuxolimab. These receptors all stem from an adult with an advanced solid tumor such as melanoma, head and neck, liver or kidney cancer. CDR3s include the opening cysteine and the closing phenylalanine or tryptophan. The D gene is left open where the match is weak. Size tells how often a clone was seen (once, few, many) or the class of an expanded clone, and some rows leave it out.

j_call clone_size d_call cdr3_length v_call cdr3_nt cdr3_aa
TRBJ1-1 NA NA 14 TRBV11-1 TGTGCCAGCAGCTTAGTACAGGGAGACGCTGAAGCTTTCTTT CASSLVQGDAEAFF
TRBJ2-5 NA NA 14 TRBV11-2 TGTGCCAGCAGCTTACGAACAGTTCAAGAGACCCAGTACTTC CASSLRTVQETQYF
TRBJ1-2 NA TRBD1 15 TRBV5-8 TGTGCCAGCAGCTCCGGGACAGGGGGCTACTATGGCTACACCTTC CASSSGTGGYYGYTF
TRBJ1-6 NA TRBD1 14 TRBV6-5 TGTGCCAGCAGTGGGACAGGCCATAATTCACCCCTCCACTTT CASSGTGHNSPLHF
TRBJ2-1 NA NA 14 TRBV28 TGTGCCACGTGGTATGGTGGGCAGTACAATGAGCAGTTCTTC CATWYGGQYNEQFF
TRBJ1-1 few NA 12 TRBV29-1 TGCAGCGTAGTTTCAGACAGGTTTTCAGCTTTCTTT CSVVSDRFSAFF
TRBJ1-2 NA NA 16 TRBV19 TGTGCCAGTAGTATATCGGGGGACGAAGTAGGGAGAGGCTACACCTTC CASSISGDEVGRGYTF
TRBJ2-4 few NA 15 TRBV7-9 TGTGCCAGCAGCCCCCGGGTAGGTGCGGCAAACATTCAGTACTTC CASSPRVGAANIQYF
TRBJ2-6 NA NA 16 TRBV4-2 TGTGCCAGCAGCCAAGATTACGGCTCTGGGGCCAACGTCCTGACTTTC CASSQDYGSGANVLTF
TRBJ1-4 NA NA 16 TRBV18 TGTGCCAGCTCACCCCCAACAGGGTACGACGTTGAAAAACTGTTTTTT CASSPPTGYDVEKLFF
TRBJ1-1 NA TRBD1 14 TRBV7-6 TGTGCCAGTATCGCCGGGACAGGGGAAACTGAAGCTTTCTTT CASIAGTGETEAFF
TRBJ2-1 NA TRBD1 13 TRBV5-4 TGTGCCAGCAGCCCGGACAGGAGGAATGAGCAGTTCTTC CASSPDRRNEQFF
TRBJ1-1 NA NA 15 TRBV27 TGTGCCAGCAGTTTAATGCAGGCCTCGGACACTGAAGCTTTCTTT CASSLMQASDTEAFF
TRBJ1-2 NA NA 18 TRBV13 TGTGCCAGCAGCTTAGTCGGGAATATGGCAACACCTAACTATGGCTACACCTTC CASSLVGNMATPNYGYTF
TRBJ1-2 NA TRBD1 15 TRBV9 TGTGCCAGCAGCCCCCGGACAGGGGGGACCTATGGCTACACCTTC CASSPRTGGTYGYTF
TRBJ2-2 NA TRBD1 19 TRBV6-1 TGTGCCAGCAGTGCGTTTATAGGGCTCGGGACGCAGGGGGCCGGGGAGCTGTTTTTT CASSAFIGLGTQGAGELFF
TRBJ2-1 once TRBD1 18 TRBV27 TGTGCCAGCAGTATAGAGGGGACAGGGACCCTGCGGTACAATGAGCAGTTCTTC CASSIEGTGTLRYNEQFF
TRBJ2-7 NA TRBD2 15 TRBV9 TGTGCCAGCAGCCCCCGACTAGCGGGATCCTACGAGCAGTACTTC CASSPRLAGSYEQYF
TRBJ1-3 NA NA 16 TRBV4-3 TGCGCCAGCAGCCAAGATCAGGGGTCCTCTGGAAACACCATATATTTT CASSQDQGSSGNTIYF
TRBJ1-4 NA NA 15 TRBV5-6 TGTGCCAGCAGCTTGTCAGGGTACGGTTGGGAAAAACTGTTTTTT CASSLSGYGWEKLFF
TRBJ2-7 once TRBD1 15 TRBV6-5 TGTGCCAGCAGCCCAGACAGGGCGCCTACCTACGAGCAGTACTTC CASSPDRAPTYEQYF
TRBJ2-5 NA NA 14 TRBV27 TGTGCCAGCAAGTCCCAGGTCTTCCAAGAGACCCAGTACTTC CASKSQVFQETQYF
TRBJ2-2 NA NA 15 TRBV18 TGTGCCAGCTCACCTTTGGACGGACTCACCGGGGAGCTGTTTTTT CASSPLDGLTGELFF
TRBJ2-1 NA TRBD1 16 TRBV6-5 TGTGCCAGCAGTTACGACACAGGGGCGGTCTACAATGAGCAGTTCTTC CASSYDTGAVYNEQFF
TRBJ2-1 NA TRBD2 18 TRBV6-1 TGTGCCAGCAGTGAATTAGGAATAGTGGGGGGGGAGTACAATGAGCAGTTCTTC CASSELGIVGGEYNEQFF
TRBJ1-1 NA NA 14 TRBV7-3 TGTGCCAGCATGCTTGGTGGGATGAACACTGAAGCTTTCTTT CASMLGGMNTEAFF
TRBJ2-2 NA NA 16 TRBV11-2 TGTGCCAGCAGCTGGGACGTGGACTATGGGGCCGTGGAGCTGTTTTTT CASSWDVDYGAVELFF
TRBJ1-5 NA TRBD1 15 TRBV19 TGTGCCAGTACGAGGGACAGGGGTAACAATCAGCCCCAGCATTTT CASTRDRGNNQPQHF
TRBJ1-1 NA TRBD1 15 TRBV9 TGTGCCAGCAGCGTGGGGACAGATGGGAACACTGAAGCTTTCTTT CASSVGTDGNTEAFF
TRBJ2-2 NA TRBD1 14 TRBV28 TGTGCCAGCACCCGGACAGGGAACACCGGGGAGCTGTTTTTT CASTRTGNTGELFF
TRBJ2-1 NA NA 15 TRBV12-5 TGTGCTAGTGGCCCCCCTTCTGGGACTTACAATGAGCAGTTCTTC CASGPPSGTYNEQFF
TRBJ2-3 NA NA 15 TRBV12-5 TGTGCTAGTGGTTTGGGGGCAGGGGGCACAGATACGCAGTATTTT CASGLGAGGTDTQYF
TRBJ2-7 NA NA 14 TRBV19 TGTGCCAGTAGTATAGGTCCAGGGATTAACGAGCAGTACTTC CASSIGPGINEQYF
TRBJ2-5 NA TRBD1 15 TRBV27 TGTGCCAGCAGTCCCTACCCCAGGGGGCAGGAGACCCAGTACTTC CASSPYPRGQETQYF
TRBJ1-4 NA NA 11 TRBV7-6 TGTGCCAGCAGCTTATTTCAAAAACTGTTTTTT CASSLFQKLFF
TRBJ1-2 NA NA 11 TRBV11-2 TGTGCCAGCAGCTTAAATTGGGTGGCCACCTTC CASSLNWVATF
TRBJ2-7 once TRBD2 18 TRBV4-1 TGCGCCAGCAGCCAAGAAGGGCTAGCGGGGGCCAACTCCTACGAGCAGTACTTC CASSQEGLAGANSYEQYF
TRBJ1-1 NA NA 12 TRBV2 TGTGCCGGGGGGCGGGCGAACACTGAAGCTTTCTTT CAGGRANTEAFF
TRBJ1-4 NA NA 15 TRBV19 TGTGCCAGTAGGACCGACACCGAGGGGGGAGAAAAACTGTTTTTT CASRTDTEGGEKLFF
TRBJ2-5 NA NA 15 TRBV5-1 TGCGCCAGCAGCTTGGGGATCGGAGTCCAAGAGACCCAGTACTTC CASSLGIGVQETQYF
TRBJ1-6 once TRBD1 14 TRBV4-1 TGCGCCAGCAGCCCCGGACAGGGTAATTCACCCCTCCACTTT CASSPGQGNSPLHF
TRBJ1-2 NA TRBD1 16 TRBV4-3 TGCGCCAGCAGCCAAGATGGGCAGGGGGCCCGCTATGGCTACACCTTC CASSQDGQGARYGYTF